The T cell receptor beta chain under discussion was sequenced for a study of T cells in localized non-small cell lung cancer. Findings and limits, study-wide: Appearances in adjacent lung were noted for a median 57 of the top 100 tumor clones. Adjacent uninvolved lung had the highest clonality, suggesting focused antigen responses.

With V trimmed by 0 bases and J by 5 bases, 9 bases remained unmatched. Germline V gene sequence: CDR1 GTSNPN, CDR2 SVGIG (reference sequence). The length of the CDR3 is 16 residues. On this clone itself: Antigen: not known.

Clones were read by immunoSEQ multiplex PCR, and TCRdb kept only the in-frame ones, dropping some. The sample includes tens of thousands of clones, approximately 90% of them seen just once. This receptor was obtained from a man aged 35 to 69 with stage III lung adenocarcinoma. This specimen was peripheral blood mononuclear cells, taken before any cancer treatment. This chain uses TRBV30 with TRBJ2-2; 7 nucleotides align to TRBD1. CDR3 region: CAWSVFGATGTGELFF. The CDR3 coding sequence is TGTGCCTGGAGTGTTTTCGGGGCGACAGGGACCGGGGAGCTGTTTTTT.